This T cell receptor beta chain originates from a study of human versus mouse CDR3 diversity and MHC coevolution. Study-level points and caveats: Humans had the largest estimated TCR beta repertoire, 1.5 million to 2 million clonotypes. In humans, T-cell selection involved six or seven MHC II alleles.

This CDR3 comprises 13 residues. Per germline, CDR1 SGHVS and CDR2 FNYEAQ. Trimming took off 1 base at V and 6 bases at J, with 8 bases between the two ends. Repertoires were generated with immunoSEQ multiplex PCR, while TCRdb's copy carries only in-frame clones and drops some. The table includes approximately 81,000 clones, around 93% detected once. About this clone: Its cognate antigen is unknown.

Cells were CD45RO-negative CD62L-positive naive CD4 T cells sorted from PBMCs. This receptor was taken from a person aged 30-69 years in good health. The sample was naive CD4+ T cells from blood. Regarding subset: CD45RO-negative CD62L-positive naive CD4 T cells. The chain links TRBV7-6 to TRBJ2-3; D is unresolved. The CDR3 is CASSLEVRDTQYF. The CDR3 coding sequence is TGTGCCAGCAGCTTAGAGGTGCGGGATACGCAGTATTTT.